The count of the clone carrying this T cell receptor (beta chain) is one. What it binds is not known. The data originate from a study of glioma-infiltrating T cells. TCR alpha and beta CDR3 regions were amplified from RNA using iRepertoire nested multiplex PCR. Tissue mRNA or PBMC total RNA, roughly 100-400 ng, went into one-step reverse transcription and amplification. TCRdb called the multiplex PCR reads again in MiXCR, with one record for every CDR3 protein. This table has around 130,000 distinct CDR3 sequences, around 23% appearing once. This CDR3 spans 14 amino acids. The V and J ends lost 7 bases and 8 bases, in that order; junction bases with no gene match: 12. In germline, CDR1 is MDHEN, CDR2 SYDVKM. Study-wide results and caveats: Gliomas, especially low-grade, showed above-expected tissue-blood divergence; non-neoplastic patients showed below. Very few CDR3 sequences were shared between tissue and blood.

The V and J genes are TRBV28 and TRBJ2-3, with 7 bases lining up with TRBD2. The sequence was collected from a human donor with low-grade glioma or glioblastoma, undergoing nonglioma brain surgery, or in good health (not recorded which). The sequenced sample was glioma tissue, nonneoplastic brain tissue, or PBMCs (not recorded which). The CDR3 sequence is CASKSGGGYGTQYF. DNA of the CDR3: TGTGCCAGCAAATCGGGGGGAGGATACGGTACGCAGTATTTT.